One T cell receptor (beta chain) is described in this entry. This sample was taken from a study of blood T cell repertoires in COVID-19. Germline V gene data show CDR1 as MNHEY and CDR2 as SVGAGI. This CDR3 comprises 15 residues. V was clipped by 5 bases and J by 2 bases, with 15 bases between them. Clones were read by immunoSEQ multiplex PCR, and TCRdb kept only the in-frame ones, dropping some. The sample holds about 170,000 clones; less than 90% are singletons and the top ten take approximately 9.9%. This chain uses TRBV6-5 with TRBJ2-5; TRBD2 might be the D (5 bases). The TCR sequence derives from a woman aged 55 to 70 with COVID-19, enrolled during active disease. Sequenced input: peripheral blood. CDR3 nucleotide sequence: TGTGCCAGCAGTATTACTAGGACGGTTCAAGAGACCCAGTACTTC. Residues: CASSITRTVQETQYF.